The entry below describes one TCR beta chain. Its recognized antigen is unknown. No clone much larger than this one lies a single base away; base qualities are absent. V trim: 5 bases; J trim: 0 bases; unmatched bases: 3. Based on the germline V gene (reference sequence), the CDR1 and CDR2 sequences are LNHDA and SQIVND. Reading from cysteine to phenylalanine, the CDR3 counts 15 amino acids. Only CDR3 DNA is held: 45 bases, read in frame from base 1. The sample's treatment or condition label, decoded: over 15 received Ad26.COV2.S at low or high dose, single or two shots; roughly 5 received placebo; per-sample allocation not given. Repertoires of vaccine and placebo recipients were sequenced from samples taken on day 63 after the first injection. In Cohort 1b, roughly 25 adults aged 18-55 years were enrolled at a single site in Boston, USA, between 29 July and 7 August 2020. Ad26.COV2.S consisted of a replication-incompetent adenovirus type 26 vector by which a prefusion-stabilized SARS-CoV-2 spike protein from the original Wuhan strain was expressed.

The data belong to a study of Ad26.COV2.S vaccination and SARS-CoV-2 variants (dated by TCRdb to the early 2020s). Context from the whole study: Vaccine-arm donors came from COV1001, a multicentre, randomized, double-blind, placebo-controlled phase I-IIa trial of Ad26.COV2.S in healthy adults. The TCR-sequenced set comprised around 30 samples: around 20 Ad26.COV2.S vaccine recipients, 5 placebo recipients and 8 SARS-CoV-2 convalescent individuals. Trial participants were randomized into five groups of five, in which low-dose or high-dose Ad26.COV2.S was given once or twice, or placebo was given on both occasions. TCRbeta repertoire sequencing served as the tool for gauging how specific and how broad the SARS-CoV-2-reactive T cell receptors were following Ad26.COV2.S vaccination. Ad26.COV2.S was administered intramuscularly at a dose of 5x10^10 or 1x10^11 viral particles, either as one shot or as two shots given 56 days apart. Investigators remained blinded to trial group allocation during experiments and outcome assessment. General conclusions and limits of the study: After vaccination, spike-specific CD8+ and CD4+ T cell responses were reported to show substantial breadth. Spike-specific TCR breadth was higher in Ad26.COV2.S recipients than in placebo recipients (P = 0.0014). Non-spike TCR breadth was comparable between vaccine and placebo recipients, consistent with the vaccine containing only spike. The authors noted that total T cell responses may have been underestimated by the TCR breadth and depth analyses. The study was not powered to compare responses between vaccine doses or regimens.

The immunoSEQ Assay was used to sequence TCRbeta CDR3 regions. After extraction, genomic DNA underwent amplification by bias-controlled multiplex PCR, followed by high-throughput sequencing. The published analysis was carried out like this. To quantify the absolute abundance of every unique TCRbeta CDR3 region, sequences were collapsed and filtered. T cell fraction was estimated by normalizing TCRbeta template counts to usable DNA, with usable DNA measured through amplification of reference genes found in all nucleated cells. Repertoire TCRs were annotated as SARS-CoV-2-specific by exact matching of V gene, CDR3 amino acid sequence and J gene to a known reactive TCR set. MIRA supplied the reference SARS-CoV-2 TCR set, which was filtered for enrichment in COVID-19-positive ImmuneCODE repertoires so that public or cross-reactive TCRs were removed. Based on the MIRA antigens, annotated TCRs were further analysed at the level of specific ORF or position within ORF. Breadth was defined as the number of annotated unique rearrangements divided by the total number of unique productive rearrangements, and depth was defined as the summed frequency of the annotated unique rearrangements. TCR breadth was compared between groups using two-sided Wilcoxon rank-sum tests. TCRdb mirrors the immuneACCESS table, restricted to in-frame sequences. Some clones are absent from its copies; in checked studies, under half trace to an unresolved V gene, and the reason for the others is unknown. V and J calls and clone size come straight from that table; D and trimming were deduced from the DNA. The sample table shows some 480,000 clones, and approximately 88% are seen once. Around 13% of the sample belongs to the ten largest clones.

Sequenced material: peripheral blood, taken in a trial of Ad26.COV2.S vaccine versus placebo. The rearranged segments are TRBV19 and TRBJ1-5; 8 junctional bases match TRBD1. This receptor was identified in a person between 18 and 65 years old who received the Ad26.COV2.S COVID-19 vaccine or a placebo. The CDR3 sequence is CASSFQGASNQPQHF. The DNA sequence is given as TGTGCCAGTAGTTTTCAGGGGGCTAGCAATCAGCCCCAGCATTTT.